This paragraph reports one T cell receptor (beta chain). Its specificity is not known. The data originate from a study of neurological immune-mediated disorders. General study findings and limits: TCR-beta repertoires seemed private in all groups, with no expanded CDR3 amino acid sequences shared.

Trimming took 6 bases from V and 0 from J, leaving 22 bases between them. The V gene's germline CDR1 is MRHNA and CDR2 SNTAGT. The CDR3 has 18 amino acids. By 5'RACE with 10-nucleotide random UMIs, the cDNA was made. TCRdb independently ran MiXCR on the 5' RACE reads; one entry per CDR3 protein. Here the sample spans tens of thousands of distinct CDR3 sequences, roughly a quarter being singletons. This rearrangement joins TRBV6-4 to TRBJ2-3; D may be TRBD1 or TRBD2 (7 bases each). This receptor was identified in a woman in her 70s in good health. Sample: PBMCs. In DNA form, the CDR3 reads TGTGCCAGCAGGCCCCGCCAGGGGGGGACTACTAGCACAGATACGCAGTATTTT. Its translation: CASRPRQGGTTSTDTQYF.